This T cell receptor beta chain was observed in a study of control samples from healthy donors and cancer patients. The V and J ends lost 2 bases and 8 bases, in that order; junction bases with no gene match: 7. The CDR3 consists of 15 residues. Germline CDR1 reads GTSNPN; CDR2 reads SVGIG (reference sequence). TCRdb's copy holds only in-frame clones and misses some; the assay was immunoSEQ multiplex PCR. In the table there are about 75,000 clones, approximately 88% of which are singletons. This receptor was obtained from a man in his fifties or sixties in good health. This chain connects TRBV30 to TRBJ2-1, with 12 bases identical to TRBD1. Sequencing used blood. The CDR3 here is CAWSSGTGGIDEQFF. The CDR3 DNA is TGTGCCTGGAGTTCCGGGACAGGGGGCATCGATGAGCAGTTCTTC.